The rows below give T cell receptor beta chains drawn from one sample of a study of chemoradiotherapy in HPV16-positive cancers. Sequencing was performed with immunoSEQ multiplex PCR; in TCRdb, only in-frame clones are kept and a portion is missing. The table records under 85,000 clones, around nine tenths of them present only once. Sequenced material: blood, taken from a patient who underwent chemoradiotherapy. These receptors were collected from a human donor with HPV-associated anogenital cancer. Each CDR3 is given with its conserved first and last residue. Each record gives: J gene, V gene, D gene, CDR3 DNA, CDR3 protein. The D gene is left open where the match is weak.

j_call: TRBJ2-3
v_call: TRBV4-2
d_call: NA
cdr3_nt: TGTGCCAGCAGCCAGGAGAGGACAGATACGCAGTATTTT
cdr3_aa: CASSQERTDTQYF

j_call: TRBJ2-5
v_call: TRBV11-2
d_call: NA
cdr3_nt: TGTGCCAGTAGCCCAATGGGGGGCTTGGGAGAGACCCAGTACTTC
cdr3_aa: CASSPMGGLGETQYF

j_call: TRBJ2-2
v_call: TRBV2
d_call: NA
cdr3_nt: TGTGCCAGCAGACCTAGGCGGATTGACACCGGGGAGCTGTTTTTT
cdr3_aa: CASRPRRIDTGELFF

j_call: TRBJ2-7
v_call: TRBV6-5
d_call: NA
cdr3_nt: TGTGCCAGCAGTTACTCGTTTCAGGGATCCTACGAGCAGTACTTC
cdr3_aa: CASSYSFQGSYEQYF

j_call: TRBJ1-1
v_call: TRBV10-2
d_call: NA
cdr3_nt: TGCGCCAGCAGTGGGGGGGCTGAAGCTTTCTTT
cdr3_aa: CASSGGAEAFF

j_call: TRBJ1-1
v_call: TRBV30
d_call: NA
cdr3_nt: TGTGCCTGGAAACGTGAGGCGTTGGGGGGCACTGAAGCTTTCTTT
cdr3_aa: CAWKREALGGTEAFF

j_call: TRBJ2-3
v_call: TRBV7-9
d_call: TRBD2
cdr3_nt: TGTGCCAGCAGCTTAGGGAGACTAGCGGGAACAGATACGCAGTATTTT
cdr3_aa: CASSLGRLAGTDTQYF

j_call: TRBJ2-7
v_call: TRBV6-1
d_call: TRBD1
cdr3_nt: TGTGCCAGCAGTGAATTGGGACAGGGGGCGTCCTACGAGCAGTACTTC
cdr3_aa: CASSELGQGASYEQYF

j_call: TRBJ1-1
v_call: TRBV6-1
d_call: NA
cdr3_nt: TGTGCCAGCTCCGAGGGGGGGTCTAACACTGAAGCTTTCTTT
cdr3_aa: CASSEGGSNTEAFF

j_call: TRBJ2-2
v_call: TRBV2
d_call: NA
cdr3_nt: TGTGCCAGCAGCCTCTACAGGGAAACCGGGGAGCTGTTTTTT
cdr3_aa: CASSLYRETGELFF

j_call: TRBJ2-5
v_call: TRBV10-2
d_call: NA
cdr3_nt: TGCGCCAGCAGCGCCCTGGGAGAGACCCAGTACTTC
cdr3_aa: CASSALGETQYF

j_call: TRBJ1-1
v_call: TRBV7-9
d_call: NA
cdr3_nt: TGTGCCAGCAGCTTAGCGGGGGGCGGCGGCACTGAAGCTTTCTTT
cdr3_aa: CASSLAGGGGTEAFF

j_call: TRBJ2-1
v_call: TRBV30
d_call: TRBD1
cdr3_nt: TGTGCCTGGGGGGGCTCAGGGGGAGTAGGCAATGAGCAGTTCTTC
cdr3_aa: CAWGGSGGVGNEQFF

j_call: TRBJ2-5
v_call: TRBV2
d_call: NA
cdr3_nt: TGTGCCAACCTTCTGTTGTACTTC
cdr3_aa: CANLLLYF

j_call: TRBJ2-7
v_call: TRBV5-8
d_call: NA
cdr3_nt: TGTGCCAGCACCCCGGAGGGGGTCCCCTACGAGCAGTACTTC
cdr3_aa: CASTPEGVPYEQYF

j_call: TRBJ1-4
v_call: TRBV5-1
d_call: NA
cdr3_nt: TGCGCCAGCAGCTTGTCCGGGACGAATGAAAAACTGTTTTTT
cdr3_aa: CASSLSGTNEKLFF

j_call: TRBJ1-4
v_call: TRBV19
d_call: NA
cdr3_nt: TGTGCCAGTAAGCAGGGAGCCACTAATGAAAAACTGTTTTTT
cdr3_aa: CASKQGATNEKLFF

j_call: TRBJ1-1
v_call: TRBV6-1
d_call: TRBD1
cdr3_nt: TGTGCCAGCAGTGTCGACAGGGATCGGACTGAAGCTTTCTTT
cdr3_aa: CASSVDRDRTEAFF

j_call: TRBJ2-5
v_call: TRBV11-2
d_call: TRBD2
cdr3_nt: TGTGCCAGCAGTTTAGCGTCGCGGGGGGGCCTAGAGACCCAGTACTTC
cdr3_aa: CASSLASRGGLETQYF

j_call: TRBJ2-1
v_call: TRBV4-1
d_call: TRBD2
cdr3_nt: TGCGCCAGCAGCCAAGGTGTACTAGCGGGGGATAATGAGCAGTTCTTC
cdr3_aa: CASSQGVLAGDNEQFF

j_call: TRBJ1-4
v_call: TRBV10-3
d_call: NA
cdr3_nt: TGTGCCATCAGACCCCAGGGGTCCAGTTTTGCAACTAATGAAAAACTGTTTTTT
cdr3_aa: CAIRPQGSSFATNEKLFF

j_call: TRBJ1-1
v_call: TRBV6-1
d_call: NA
cdr3_nt: TGTGCCAGCAGTGCCCAGGGCGGAACTGAAGCTTTCTTT
cdr3_aa: CASSAQGGTEAFF